This T cell receptor beta chain was profiled in a study of beta chain features in type 1 diabetes. As for the study in general: Examination of sorted cells across all samples involved around 98 million cells.

Study conclusions and caveats: In every one of the four CD4+ subsets, TCRB CDR3s were moderately but significantly shorter in Type 1 diabetes patients. There were fewer insertions and more deletions at the VDJ junctions of type 1 diabetes patients.

The germline CDR1 and CDR2 sequences are SGDLS and YYNGEE. This CDR3 contains 16 residues. Unmatched junction bases numbered 10, after V lost 4 bases and J lost 7 bases. TCRB transcripts that were expressed got sequenced, as all of the isolated RNA had been reverse transcribed. TCRdb keeps only in-frame clones here, not all; method: immunoSEQ multiplex PCR. The sample includes about 250,000 clones, roughly a tenth of them seen just once. A sort by CD45RO/CCR7/CD25/CD127/CD95/CD27 yielded CD4+ naive, central memory, regulatory and stem cell-like memory cells. This clone occurred a few times. Its antigen is as yet unknown.

The sequenced material came from naive CD4+ T cells from blood. The source of this sequence is a man aged 25-45 years with type 1 diabetes. The chain recombines TRBV9 with TRBJ2-1; 11 bases align to TRBD2. The CDR3 DNA reads TGTGCCAGCAGCTCGCGCTCCGGGACTAGCGGAAATGAGCAGTTCTTC. It translates to CASSSRSGTSGNEQFF.